This T cell receptor beta chain was recorded in a study of prognosis after radiotherapy for stage I lung cancer. Overall study: The 10 to 15 male and 6 female patients were aged 53 to 84, median around 78 years.

Study-wide points: Some TCR clones were expanded. Whether these clones were tumor-specific was not determined. Compared with a median of about 9,800 beforehand, unique TCR clone counts dropped to around 7,000 after stereotactic body radiation therapy. Patients who developed distant metastases had lower Shannon entropy after stereotactic body radiation therapy.

The length of the CDR3 is 17 residues. The V and J ends lost 1 base and 2 bases, in that order; junction bases with no gene match: 4. CDR1 and CDR2 (germline): LGHNA, YNFKEQ. Genomic DNA was the source, and TCR beta CDR3 was amplified from it by two-round multiplex PCR. During first-round PCR, primers specific to each TRBV and TRBJ gene were used. TCRdb processed the multiplex PCR reads anew with MiXCR; each CDR3 protein has one entry. The sample has around 13,000 distinct CDR3 sequences; roughly 43% are singletons. This clonotype occurred many times. Its antigen is still unknown. This rearrangement joins TRBV4-2 to TRBJ2-2; the match to TRBD2 covers 10 bases. The sequence was obtained from a donor over 45 with non-small cell lung cancer. This specimen consisted of PBMCs, obtained before or after stereotactic body radiation therapy (not recorded which). CDR3 loop: CASSQVASGSNTGELFF. In nucleotides, the CDR3 is TGTGCCAGCAGCCAAGTAGCTAGCGGGAGTAACACCGGGGAGCTGTTTTTT.